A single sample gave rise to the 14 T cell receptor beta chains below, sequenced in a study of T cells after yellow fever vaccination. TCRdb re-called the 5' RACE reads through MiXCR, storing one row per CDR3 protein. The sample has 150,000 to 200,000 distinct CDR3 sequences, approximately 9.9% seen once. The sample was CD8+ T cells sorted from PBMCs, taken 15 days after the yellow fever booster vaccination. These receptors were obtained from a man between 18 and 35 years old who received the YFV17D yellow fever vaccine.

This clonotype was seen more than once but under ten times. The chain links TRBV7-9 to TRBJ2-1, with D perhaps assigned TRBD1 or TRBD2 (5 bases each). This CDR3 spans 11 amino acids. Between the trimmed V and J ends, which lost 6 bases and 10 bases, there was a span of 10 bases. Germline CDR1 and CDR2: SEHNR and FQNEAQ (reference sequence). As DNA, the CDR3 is TGTGCCAGCAGGGGGGTAGGGGAGCAGTTCTTC. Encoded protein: CASRGVGEQFF.

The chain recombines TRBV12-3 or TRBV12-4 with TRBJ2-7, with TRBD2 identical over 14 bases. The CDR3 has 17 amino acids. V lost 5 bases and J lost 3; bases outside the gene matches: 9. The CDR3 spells CASSPTSGGVLGYEQYF. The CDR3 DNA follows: TGTGCCAGCAGTCCGACTAGCGGGGGGGTTTTGGGCTACGAGCAGTACTTC.

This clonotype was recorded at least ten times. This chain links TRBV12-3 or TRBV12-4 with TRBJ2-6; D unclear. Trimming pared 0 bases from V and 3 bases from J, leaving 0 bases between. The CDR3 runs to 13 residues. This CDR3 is CASSLAGANVLTF. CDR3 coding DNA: TGTGCCAGCAGTTTAGCTGGGGCCAACGTCCTGACTTTC.

CDR3 region: CASSQASEEGYTF. The DNA of the CDR3 is TGCGCCAGCAGCCAGGCATCGGAGGAGGGCTACACCTTC. The genes are TRBV4-3 and TRBJ1-2, with unresolved D. This CDR3 has 13 residues. Trimming removed 3 bases from V and 8 bases from J, with 13 bases in between. Looked up from germline, CDR1 is LGHNA and CDR2 is YSLEER.

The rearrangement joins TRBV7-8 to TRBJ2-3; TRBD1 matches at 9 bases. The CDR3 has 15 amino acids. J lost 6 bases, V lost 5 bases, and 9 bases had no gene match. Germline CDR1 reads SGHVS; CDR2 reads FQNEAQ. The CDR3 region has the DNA TGTGCCAGCAGCCGCCGGGACAGGGTGATCGATACGCAGTATTTT. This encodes CASSRRDRVIDTQYF.

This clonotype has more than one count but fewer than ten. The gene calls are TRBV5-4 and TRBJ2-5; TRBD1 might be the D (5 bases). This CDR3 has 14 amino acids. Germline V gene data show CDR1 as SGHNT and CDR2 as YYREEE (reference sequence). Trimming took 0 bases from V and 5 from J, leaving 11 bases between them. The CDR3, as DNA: TGTGCCAGCAGCTTGGGGTCAGGGATCGAGACCCAGTACTTC. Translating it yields CASSLGSGIETQYF.

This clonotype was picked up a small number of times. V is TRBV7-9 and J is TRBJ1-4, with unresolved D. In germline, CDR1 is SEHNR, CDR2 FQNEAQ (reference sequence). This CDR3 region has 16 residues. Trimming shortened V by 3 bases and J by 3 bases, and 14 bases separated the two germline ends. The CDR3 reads CASSLGQLTANEKLFF. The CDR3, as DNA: TGTGCCAGCAGCTTGGGCCAGCTAACGGCTAATGAAAAACTGTTTTTT. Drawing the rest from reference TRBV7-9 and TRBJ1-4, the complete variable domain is DTGVSQNPRHKITKRGQNVTFRCDPISEHNRLYWYRQTLGQGPEFLTYFQNEAQLEKSRLLSDRFSAERPKGSFSTLEIQRTEQGDSAMYLCASSLGQLTANEKLFFGSGTQLSVL.

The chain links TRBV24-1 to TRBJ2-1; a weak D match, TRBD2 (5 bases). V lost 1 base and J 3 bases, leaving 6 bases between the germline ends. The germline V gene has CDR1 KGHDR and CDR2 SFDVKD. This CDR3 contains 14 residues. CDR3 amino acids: CATSDFTSYNEQFF. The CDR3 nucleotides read TGTGCCACCAGTGATTTTACTAGCTACAATGAGCAGTTCTTC.

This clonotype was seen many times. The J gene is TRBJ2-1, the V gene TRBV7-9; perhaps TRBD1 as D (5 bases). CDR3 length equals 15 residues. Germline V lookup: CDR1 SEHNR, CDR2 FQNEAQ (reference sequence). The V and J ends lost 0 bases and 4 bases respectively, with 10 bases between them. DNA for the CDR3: TGTGCCAGCAGCTTAGCACCCCAGGGTTACAATGAGCAGTTCTTC. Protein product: CASSLAPQGYNEQFF.

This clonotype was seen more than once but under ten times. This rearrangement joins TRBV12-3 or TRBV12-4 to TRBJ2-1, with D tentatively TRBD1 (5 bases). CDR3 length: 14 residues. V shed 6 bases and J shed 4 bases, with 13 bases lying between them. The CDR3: CASRTAQTYNEQFF. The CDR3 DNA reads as TGTGCCAGCAGGACAGCCCAAACGTACAATGAGCAGTTCTTC.

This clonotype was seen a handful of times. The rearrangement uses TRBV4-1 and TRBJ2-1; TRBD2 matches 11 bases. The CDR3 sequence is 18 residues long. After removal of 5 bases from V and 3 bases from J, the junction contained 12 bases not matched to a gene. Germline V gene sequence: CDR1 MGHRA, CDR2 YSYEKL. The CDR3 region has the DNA TGCGCCAGCAGCTCTGTGGGTAGCGGGGGGGCCCTCTACAATGAGCAGTTCTTC. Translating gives CASSSVGSGGALYNEQFF.

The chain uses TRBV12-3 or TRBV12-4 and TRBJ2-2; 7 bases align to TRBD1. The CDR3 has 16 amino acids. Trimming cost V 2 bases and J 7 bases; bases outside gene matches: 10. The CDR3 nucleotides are TGTGCCAGCAGTTTATGGTCCAGGGGGTTGAACGGGGAGCTGTTTTTT. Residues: CASSLWSRGLNGELFF.

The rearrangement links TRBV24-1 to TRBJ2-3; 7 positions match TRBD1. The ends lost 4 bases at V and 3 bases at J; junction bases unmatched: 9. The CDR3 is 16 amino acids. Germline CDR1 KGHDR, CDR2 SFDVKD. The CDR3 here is CATSDPDRLSTDTQYF. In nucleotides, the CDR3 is TGTGCCACCAGTGACCCGGACAGGCTATCTACAGATACGCAGTATTTT.

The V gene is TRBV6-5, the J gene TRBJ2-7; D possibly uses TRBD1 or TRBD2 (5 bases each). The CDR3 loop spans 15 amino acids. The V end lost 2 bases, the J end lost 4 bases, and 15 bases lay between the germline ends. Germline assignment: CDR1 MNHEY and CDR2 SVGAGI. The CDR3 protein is CASSYGWPWGYEQYF. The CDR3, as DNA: TGTGCCAGCAGTTACGGCTGGCCCTGGGGGTACGAGCAGTACTTC.